The rows below give T cell receptor beta chains drawn from one sample of a study of T cells in Graves' hyperthyroidism and ophthalmopathy. In TCRdb, the multiplex PCR reads were re-called with MiXCR into one record per CDR3 protein. The sample has a few hundred thousand distinct CDR3 sequences; 15% to 18% are singletons. Sequenced material: blood. The receptors originated from a young woman with Graves' hyperthyroidism that later progressed to Graves' ophthalmopathy. The CDR3 runs from the conserved cysteine through the conserved F or W. The order of the fields is J gene, V gene, clone size, D gene, CDR3 protein, CDR3 DNA. A D gene is named only where the DNA matches it firmly. Rows give clone size only sometimes, using once, few, many, or a class for an expanded clone.

J: TRBJ2-7; V: TRBV6-1; size: many; D: TRBD1; CDR3: CASSYSRGQLYEQYF; DNA: TGTGCCAGCAGTTATTCAAGGGGACAGCTCTACGAGCAGTACTTC
J: TRBJ1-3; V: TRBV28; size: many; D: -; CDR3: CASSSGGRHTIYF; DNA: TGTGCCAGCAGCTCGGGGGGGCGGCACACCATATATTTT
J: TRBJ1-6; V: TRBV3-1; size: -; D: -; CDR3: CASSQERQLGSPLHF; DNA: TGTGCCAGCAGCCAAGAGAGACAGTTGGGTTCACCCCTCCACTTT
J: TRBJ2-7; V: TRBV7-8; size: many; D: TRBD2; CDR3: CASTLGTGAGGSYEQYF; DNA: TGTGCCAGCACCTTAGGGACGGGAGCGGGAGGGTCCTACGAGCAGTACTTC
J: TRBJ1-5; V: TRBV2; size: -; D: -; CDR3: CASSGHNQPQHF; DNA: TGTGCCAGCAGCGGGCACAATCAGCCCCAGCATTTT
J: TRBJ1-2; V: TRBV6-1; size: many; D: TRBD1; CDR3: CASSAMLGQGNYGYTF; DNA: TGTGCCAGCAGTGCAATGTTGGGACAGGGGAACTATGGCTACACCTTC
J: TRBJ1-1; V: TRBV5-1; size: -; D: -; CDR3: CASSLSGFPEAFF; DNA: TGCGCCAGCAGCTTGTCAGGGTTCCCTGAAGCTTTCTTT
J: TRBJ1-2; V: TRBV18; size: many; D: -; CDR3: CASSPLQGNYGYTF; DNA: TGTGCCAGCTCACCACTGCAGGGAAACTATGGCTACACCTTC
J: TRBJ2-1; V: TRBV4-1; size: few; D: TRBD2; CDR3: CASSQDKQREGNEQFF; DNA: TGCGCCAGCAGCCAAGATAAGCAGCGGGAGGGCAATGAGCAGTTCTTC
J: TRBJ2-7; V: TRBV27; size: many; D: -; CDR3: CASSGGSEQYF; DNA: TGTGCCAGCAGTGGGGGTTCCGAGCAGTACTTC
J: TRBJ2-3; V: TRBV20-1; size: many; D: TRBD2; CDR3: CSATPGTRSTDTQYF; DNA: TGCAGTGCTACTCCCGGGACTAGGAGCACAGATACGCAGTATTTT
J: TRBJ2-3; V: TRBV28; size: many; D: TRBD2; CDR3: CASWGGSTHTQYF; DNA: TGTGCCAGCTGGGGCGGGAGTACTCATACGCAGTATTTT
J: TRBJ1-4; V: TRBV20-1; size: -; D: TRBD1; CDR3: CSATGGVEKLFF; DNA: TGCAGTGCCACAGGGGGTGTTGAAAAACTGTTTTTT
J: TRBJ2-7; V: TRBV29-1; size: many; D: TRBD1; CDR3: CSVAGTGGFYEQYF; DNA: TGCAGCGTGGCCGGGACAGGGGGCTTCTACGAGCAGTACTTC
J: TRBJ1-2; V: TRBV28; size: many; D: TRBD1; CDR3: CASRVTGINYGYTF; DNA: TGTGCCAGCAGAGTGACAGGGATCAACTATGGCTACACCTTC
J: TRBJ1-5; V: TRBV7-8; size: many; D: -; CDR3: CASSLLSGVGNQPQHF; DNA: TGTGCCAGCAGCTTATTATCAGGAGTGGGTAATCAGCCCCAGCATTTT
J: TRBJ2-1; V: TRBV29-1; size: -; D: -; CDR3: CSVDGAPYNEQFF; DNA: TGCAGCGTTGACGGGGCACCCTACAATGAGCAGTTCTTC
J: TRBJ2-1; V: TRBV27; size: -; D: -; CDR3: CASSLTGFGGPYNEQFF; DNA: TGTGCCAGCAGCCTTACAGGGTTTGGGGGTCCCTACAATGAGCAGTTCTTC
J: TRBJ2-5; V: TRBV5-1; size: many; D: -; CDR3: CASRSSWAEQETQYF; DNA: TGCGCCAGCCGATCCTCTTGGGCCGAACAAGAGACCCAGTACTTC
J: TRBJ2-5; V: TRBV27; size: -; D: TRBD1; CDR3: CASSLSTGGRETQYF; DNA: TGTGCCAGCAGTTTATCGACAGGGGGCCGGGAGACCCAGTACTTC
J: TRBJ1-5; V: TRBV6-2/TRBV6-3; size: few; D: -; CDR3: CASSSTDDNQPQHF; DNA: TGTGCCAGCAGTTCCACAGACGACAATCAGCCCCAGCATTTT
J: TRBJ1-1; V: TRBV3-1; size: many; D: -; CDR3: CATNNQGTEAFF; DNA: TGTGCCACAAACAACCAGGGAACTGAAGCTTTCTTT
J: TRBJ1-5; V: TRBV19; size: -; D: -; CDR3: CASRAAAANSNQPQHF; DNA: TGTGCCAGTAGGGCGGCGGCGGCCAATAGCAATCAGCCCCAGCATTTT
J: TRBJ2-1; V: TRBV4-1; size: few; D: TRBD2; CDR3: CASSQEGLLYNEQFF; DNA: TGCGCCAGCAGCCAAGAGGGACTACTCTACAATGAGCAGTTCTTC
J: TRBJ2-3; V: TRBV27; size: many; D: TRBD1; CDR3: CASSLLQGASDTQYF; DNA: TGTGCCAGCAGTTTATTACAGGGGGCGTCAGATACGCAGTATTTT
J: TRBJ1-3; V: TRBV2; size: many; D: -; CDR3: CASSEAHPGKSGNTIYF; DNA: TGTGCCAGCAGTGAAGCGCATCCAGGGAAAAGTGGAAACACCATATATTTT
J: TRBJ1-2; V: TRBV20-1; size: many; D: -; CDR3: CSARLGAIYTF; DNA: TGCAGTGCTAGGCTAGGGGCCATCTACACCTTC
J: TRBJ2-7; V: TRBV20-1; size: -; D: -; CDR3: CSAPGTVYEQYF; DNA: TGCAGTGCCCCCGGGACCGTCTACGAGCAGTACTTC
J: TRBJ2-7; V: TRBV14; size: -; D: -; CDR3: CASSQELGYEQYF; DNA: TGTGCCAGCAGCCAAGAGCTCGGCTACGAGCAGTACTTC
J: TRBJ2-3; V: TRBV27; size: many; D: TRBD2; CDR3: CASSSGTSGGTDTQYF; DNA: TGTGCCAGCAGCTCCGGGACTAGCGGGGGCACAGATACGCAGTATTTT
J: TRBJ2-2; V: TRBV28; size: -; D: -; CDR3: CASRSNPGELFF; DNA: TGTGCCAGCAGGAGCAACCCCGGGGAGCTGTTTTTT
J: TRBJ2-2; V: TRBV10-3; size: -; D: -; CDR3: CAISDPHRGGNTGELFF; DNA: TGTGCCATCAGTGATCCACATAGGGGGGGTAACACCGGGGAGCTGTTTTTT
J: TRBJ2-4; V: TRBV20-1; size: few; D: TRBD1; CDR3: CSASRQGHIQYF; DNA: TGCAGTGCTAGCCGACAGGGCCACATTCAGTACTTC
J: TRBJ1-6; V: TRBV20-1; size: -; D: TRBD1; CDR3: CSARTGTGFSPLHF; DNA: TGCAGTGCTAGAACAGGGACAGGGTTTTCACCCCTCCACTTT
J: TRBJ2-1; V: TRBV11-2; size: many; D: TRBD1; CDR3: CASSLVPPGTGINNEQFF; DNA: TGTGCCAGCAGCTTAGTACCTCCCGGGACAGGAATCAACAATGAGCAGTTCTTC
J: TRBJ2-5; V: TRBV13; size: -; D: TRBD2; CDR3: CASSSRLAGGQETQYF; DNA: TGTGCCAGCAGCTCCCGTTTAGCGGGAGGGCAGGAGACCCAGTACTTC
J: TRBJ2-7; V: TRBV20-1; size: many; D: TRBD2; CDR3: CSGKLAGISYEQYF; DNA: TGCAGTGGAAAGCTAGCGGGGATCTCCTACGAGCAGTACTTC
J: TRBJ2-1; V: TRBV6-1; size: many; D: TRBD1; CDR3: CASKPTGTGGHHEQFF; DNA: TGTGCCAGCAAACCGACCGGGACAGGGGGACATCATGAGCAGTTCTTC
J: TRBJ2-1; V: TRBV18; size: -; D: TRBD2; CDR3: CASSPGGLADSSYNEQFF; DNA: TGTGCCAGCTCACCAGGTGGGCTAGCGGATAGCTCCTACAATGAGCAGTTCTTC
J: TRBJ1-3; V: TRBV6-1; size: -; D: TRBD1; CDR3: CASSLTHRGNRNTIYF; DNA: TGTGCCAGCAGTCTTACCCACAGGGGGAATCGGAACACCATATATTTT
J: TRBJ1-2; V: TRBV28; size: many; D: -; CDR3: CASSLYTGWDGYTF; DNA: TGTGCCAGCAGTTTATATACAGGGTGGGATGGCTACACCTTC
J: TRBJ2-1; V: TRBV7-2; size: many; D: TRBD2; CDR3: CASSLEISGRAIHEQFF; DNA: TGTGCCAGCAGCTTAGAAATCAGCGGGAGGGCCATACATGAGCAGTTCTTC